This T cell receptor (beta chain) is from a study of T cell responses to AZD1222 COVID-19 vaccine. Study background: Pooled samples include second doses given at about 4 or 12 weeks. Study outcomes and limitations: Close to half of spike-specific TCRs reportedly recognize unmutated variant regions.

Sequencing used immunoSEQ multiplex PCR; TCRdb keeps in-frame clones, though not all of them. This sample yields some 97,000 clones, of which roughly 89% are seen a single time; approximately 3.3% belongs to the top ten. Germline values: CDR1 MNHEY, CDR2 SVGAGI. The CDR3 consists of 14 residues. V was trimmed by 0 bases and J by 1 base, leaving 6 bases between them. This clone occurred once. Its antigen is unidentified. This chain joins TRBV6-5 and TRBJ1-1; no clear D gene. The receptor's source is an adult in good health. The specimen comprised peripheral blood, sampled on day 0 of AZD1222 vaccination. CDR3 region: CASSYSLGNTEAFF. The CDR3 DNA is TGTGCCAGCAGTTACTCATTAGGGAACACTGAAGCTTTCTTT.